This is a list of T cell receptor beta chains from one sample in a study of OX40 agonist ivuxolimab in advanced cancers. Here immunoSEQ multiplex PCR was the method, and the copy in TCRdb shows in-frame clones only, minus some. The data show around 76,000 clones, 85% to 90% seen once. Sample: CD4+ or CD8+ T cells sorted from blood, taken in a trial of the OX40 agonist ivuxolimab. Receptor source: an adult with an advanced solid tumor such as melanoma, head and neck, liver or kidney cancer. Each CDR3 is given with its conserved first and last residue. D genes are given only for firm matches. Rows give clone size only sometimes, using once, few, many, or a class for an expanded clone.

TRBD1	TRBV6-6	.	TRBJ1-1	CASKTGFDEAFF	TGTGCCAGCAAGACAGGGTTTGATGAAGCTTTCTTT
.	TRBV7-2	.	TRBJ2-3	CASSLVEDTDTQYF	TGTGCCAGCAGCTTAGTAGAGGACACAGATACGCAGTATTTT
.	TRBV14	.	TRBJ2-7	CASSWFGGTDYEQYF	TGTGCCAGCAGTTGGTTCGGAGGGACCGACTACGAGCAGTACTTC
.	TRBV5-8	.	TRBJ2-3	CASSFSSTDTQYF	TGTGCCAGCAGTTTTTCTAGCACAGATACGCAGTATTTT
.	TRBV21-1	.	TRBJ2-3	CASSKARDRVEDTQYF	TGTGCCAGCAGCAAAGCAAGGGACAGGGTAGAAGATACGCAGTATTTT
.	TRBV7-9	.	TRBJ2-7	CASSLPGETASYEQYF	TGTGCCAGCAGCTTACCCGGGGAGACAGCCTCCTACGAGCAGTACTTC
.	TRBV29-1	.	TRBJ2-1	CSVETTGLYNEQFF	TGCAGCGTTGAAACAACCGGACTTTACAATGAGCAGTTCTTC
TRBD1	TRBV9	.	TRBJ2-2	CASSSGQGAGELFF	TGTGCCAGCAGCTCGGGACAGGGGGCCGGGGAGCTGTTTTTT
.	TRBV7-9	.	TRBJ1-1	CASSLEGLGITEAFF	TGTGCCAGCAGCTTAGAGGGGCTAGGTATCACTGAAGCTTTCTTT
TRBD2	TRBV27	.	TRBJ2-4	CASSLRLAGGPKNIQYF	TGTGCCAGCAGTTTAAGACTAGCGGGAGGCCCCAAAAACATTCAGTACTTC
TRBD1	TRBV9	few	TRBJ2-3	CASSVATGDTDTQYF	TGTGCCAGCAGCGTAGCTACAGGGGACACAGATACGCAGTATTTT
.	TRBV28	.	TRBJ2-7	CASSLVGEQYF	TGTGCCAGCAGTCTCGTAGGAGAGCAGTACTTC
.	TRBV29-1	few	TRBJ2-5	CSVAAIQETQYF	TGCAGCGTTGCAGCGATACAAGAGACCCAGTACTTC
.	TRBV4-2	.	TRBJ2-1	CASSPRLSSYNEQFF	TGTGCCAGCAGCCCCCGGCTATCCTCCTACAATGAGCAGTTCTTC
.	TRBV5-1	few	TRBJ2-3	CASSLGGTDTQYF	TGCGCCAGCAGCTTGGGGGGTACAGATACGCAGTATTTT
.	TRBV10-1	.	TRBJ2-2	CASSDTYTGELFF	TGCGCCAGCAGTGACACATACACCGGGGAGCTGTTTTTT
.	TRBV10-1	.	TRBJ2-3	CASKTDTQYF	TGCGCCAGCAAGACAGATACGCAGTATTTT
.	TRBV5-1	.	TRBJ1-5	CASSLAENQPQHF	TGCGCCAGCAGCTTGGCGGAGAATCAGCCCCAGCATTTT
TRBD1	TRBV11-1	.	TRBJ1-3	CASGKGTGTSNTIYF	TGTGCCAGCGGGAAGGGGACAGGAACGAGTAACACCATATATTTT
.	TRBV11-3	once	TRBJ2-5	CASSVEETQYF	TGTGCCAGCAGCGTCGAAGAGACCCAGTACTTC
.	TRBV5-1	.	TRBJ2-3	CASRERWGADTQYF	TGCGCCAGCAGGGAGCGGTGGGGCGCAGATACGCAGTATTTT
.	TRBV5-1	.	TRBJ1-4	CASATGSTNEKLFF	TGCGCCAGCGCTACAGGGTCAACTAATGAAAAACTGTTTTTT
.	TRBV29-1	.	TRBJ2-7	CSVVGGHGTYEQYF	TGCAGCGTTGTCGGGGGACATGGGACCTACGAGCAGTACTTC
.	TRBV7-9	.	TRBJ2-2	CASSPTVLGELFF	TGTGCCAGCAGCCCGACAGTTTTGGGGGAGCTGTTTTTT
.	TRBV7-9	.	TRBJ2-1	CASSGGSSYNEQFF	TGTGCCAGCAGCGGAGGGAGCTCCTACAATGAGCAGTTCTTC
TRBD2	TRBV6-1	.	TRBJ2-1	CASRWTSDSYNEQFF	TGTGCCAGCAGATGGACTAGCGACTCCTACAATGAGCAGTTCTTC
.	TRBV7-8	.	TRBJ1-2	CASSLERYRIPNYGYTF	TGTGCCAGCAGCTTAGAGAGGTACAGGATCCCTAACTATGGCTACACCTTC
.	TRBV4-1	.	TRBJ2-5	CASSPPQGQETQYF	TGCGCCAGCAGCCCCCCGCAGGGGCAAGAGACCCAGTACTTC
TRBD1	TRBV27	.	TRBJ2-7	CASSSRGRNEQYF	TGTGCCAGCAGTTCCAGGGGGAGAAACGAGCAGTACTTC
TRBD2	TRBV27	.	TRBJ2-1	CASKELAHNEQFF	TGTGCCAGCAAAGAACTAGCGCACAATGAGCAGTTCTTC
.	TRBV19	.	TRBJ2-7	CASNNRGQGAGYEQYF	TGTGCCAGCAATAATCGAGGGCAAGGAGCCGGCTACGAGCAGTACTTC
TRBD1	TRBV6-5	.	TRBJ2-7	CASSWGQGAYEQYF	TGTGCCAGCAGTTGGGGACAGGGGGCGTACGAGCAGTACTTC
.	TRBV7-9	few	TRBJ1-1	CASSITTGGGEAFF	TGTGCCAGCAGCATCACGACAGGAGGCGGTGAAGCTTTCTTT
.	TRBV11-3	.	TRBJ2-7	CASSPLGYEQYF	TGTGCCAGCAGCCCTCTGGGCTACGAGCAGTACTTC
.	TRBV28	.	TRBJ1-5	CASSSSGSGNQPQHF	TGTGCCAGCAGTTCGTCAGGGAGTGGCAATCAGCCCCAGCATTTT
TRBD2	TRBV5-1	.	TRBJ2-1	CASSGIAGADYNEQFF	TGCGCCAGCAGCGGAATAGCGGGAGCCGACTACAATGAGCAGTTCTTC
TRBD2	TRBV9	.	TRBJ2-3	CASSVALVAGVGDTQYF	TGTGCCAGCAGCGTAGCCCTCGTAGCGGGAGTGGGAGATACGCAGTATTTT
.	TRBV7-7	.	TRBJ2-5	CASSLDRQGTETQYF	TGTGCTAGCAGCTTAGACAGGCAGGGGACAGAGACCCAGTACTTC
TRBD1	TRBV19	.	TRBJ1-2	CATNQGQVYGYTF	TGTGCCACCAATCAAGGACAGGTCTATGGCTACACCTTC
.	TRBV11-3	.	TRBJ2-1	CASSPLGNEQFF	TGTGCCAGCAGCCCACTAGGCAATGAGCAGTTCTTC
.	TRBV5-4	.	TRBJ1-5	CASSEQGFNQPQHF	TGTGCCAGCAGCGAGCAGGGGTTCAATCAGCCCCAGCATTTT
.	TRBV6-5	.	TRBJ2-2	CASTQGGELFF	TGTGCCAGCACTCAAGGCGGGGAGCTGTTTTTT
TRBD1	TRBV11-3	.	TRBJ2-3	CASSYGTGETDTQYF	TGTGCCAGCAGCTACGGGACAGGGGAAACAGATACGCAGTATTTT
.	TRBV10-3	.	TRBJ1-3	CAISLGATGNTIYF	TGTGCCATCTCACTCGGGGCGACTGGAAACACCATATATTTT
TRBD1	TRBV6-6	.	TRBJ1-2	CASSTGQENNYGYTF	TGTGCCAGCAGTACTGGACAGGAGAATAACTATGGCTACACCTTC
TRBD2	TRBV2	.	TRBJ2-7	CASSDRLAGAYEQYF	TGTGCCAGCAGTGACCGACTAGCGGGCGCCTACGAGCAGTACTTC